This T cell receptor beta chain was identified during a study of shared clonotypes between healthy human individuals. The assay was immunoSEQ multiplex PCR, and TCRdb's table has in-frame clones only and misses some. The sample shows about 750,000 clones, 85% to 95% of them seen only once. Germline V gene sequence: CDR1 LNHDA, CDR2 SQIVND (reference sequence). This CDR3 has 14 amino acids. V lost 1 base, J lost 5 bases, and 5 bases stayed unmatched. Turning to this clone: The same CDR3 is also encoded by other DNA sequences in this sample.

Naive CD8 cells were CD45RO-negative, positively selected for CCR7, excluding terminally differentiated effector memory CD45RA+ cells. The clonotype originates from a man between 25 and 39 years old in good health. V usage is TRBV19 and J usage is TRBJ2-7, with 7 positions matching TRBD1. The sequencing input was naive CD8+ T cells sorted from blood. Written as DNA, the CDR3 is TGTGCCAGTAGTATAGTTTACAGGGGCAACGAGCAGTACTTC. Protein: CASSIVYRGNEQYF.